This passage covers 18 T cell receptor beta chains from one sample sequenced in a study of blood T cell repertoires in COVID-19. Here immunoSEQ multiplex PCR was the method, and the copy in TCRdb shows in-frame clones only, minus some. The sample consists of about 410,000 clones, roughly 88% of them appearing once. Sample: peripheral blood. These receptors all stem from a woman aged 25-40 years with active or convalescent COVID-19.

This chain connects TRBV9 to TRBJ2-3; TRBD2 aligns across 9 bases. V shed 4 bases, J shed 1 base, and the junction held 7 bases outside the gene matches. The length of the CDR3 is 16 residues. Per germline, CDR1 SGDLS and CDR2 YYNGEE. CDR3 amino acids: CASSPHVAGGTDTQYF. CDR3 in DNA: TGTGCCAGCAGCCCCCACGTAGCGGGGGGCACAGATACGCAGTATTTT.

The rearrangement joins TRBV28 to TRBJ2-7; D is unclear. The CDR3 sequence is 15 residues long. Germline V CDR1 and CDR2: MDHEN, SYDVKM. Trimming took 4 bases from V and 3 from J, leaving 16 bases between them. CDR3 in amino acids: CASSSLSGGDYEQYF. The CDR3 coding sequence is TGTGCCAGCAGTTCCCTGTCTGGCGGAGACTACGAGCAGTACTTC.

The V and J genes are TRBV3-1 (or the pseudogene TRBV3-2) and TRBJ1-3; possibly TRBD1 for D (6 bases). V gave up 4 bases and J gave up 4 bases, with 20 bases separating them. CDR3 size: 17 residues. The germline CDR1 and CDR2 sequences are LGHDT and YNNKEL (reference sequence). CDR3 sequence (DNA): TGTGCCAGCAGCCCTACGGGGACACAGTTGGTAGGAAACACCATATATTTT. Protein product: CASSPTGTQLVGNTIYF.

CDR3 DNA: TGTGCCAGCAGCTTAGTGGCTTTGGACCGGGGGAACACTGAAGCTTTCTTT. Translated: CASSLVALDRGNTEAFF. This chain joins TRBV7-2 and TRBJ1-1; D is unclear. The germline gives CDR1 SGHTA, CDR2 FQGNSA. Trimming took 1 base from V and 1 from J, leaving 16 bases between them. This CDR3 has 17 amino acids.

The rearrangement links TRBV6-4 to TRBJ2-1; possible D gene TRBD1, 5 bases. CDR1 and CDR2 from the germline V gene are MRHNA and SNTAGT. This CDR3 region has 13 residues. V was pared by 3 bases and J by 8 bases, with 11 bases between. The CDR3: CASSEGESDEQFF. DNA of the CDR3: TGTGCCAGCAGTGAAGGGGAAAGCGATGAGCAGTTCTTC.

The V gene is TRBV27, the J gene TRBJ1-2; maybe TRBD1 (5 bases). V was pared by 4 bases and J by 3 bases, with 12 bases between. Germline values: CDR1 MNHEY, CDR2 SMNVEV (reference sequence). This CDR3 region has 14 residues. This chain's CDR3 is CASSWGGADYGYTF. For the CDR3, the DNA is TGTGCCAGCAGTTGGGGAGGGGCTGACTATGGCTACACCTTC.

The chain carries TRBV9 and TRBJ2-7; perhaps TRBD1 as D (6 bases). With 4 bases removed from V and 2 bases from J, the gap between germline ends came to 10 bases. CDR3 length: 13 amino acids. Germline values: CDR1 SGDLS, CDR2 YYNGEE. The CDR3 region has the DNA TGTGCCAGCAGCAAACAGGGCGCCTACGAGCAGTACTTC. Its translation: CASSKQGAYEQYF.

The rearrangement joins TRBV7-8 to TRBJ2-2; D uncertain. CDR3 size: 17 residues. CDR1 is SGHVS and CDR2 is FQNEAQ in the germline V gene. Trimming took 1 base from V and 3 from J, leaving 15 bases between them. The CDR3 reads CASSLGNTIPDTGELFF. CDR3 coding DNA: TGTGCCAGCAGCTTAGGAAATACTATACCGGACACCGGGGAGCTGTTTTTT.

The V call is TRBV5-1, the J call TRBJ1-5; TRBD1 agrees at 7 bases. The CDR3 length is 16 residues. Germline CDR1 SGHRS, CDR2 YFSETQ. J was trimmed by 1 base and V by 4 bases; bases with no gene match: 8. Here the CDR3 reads CASSAHPGQSNQPQHF. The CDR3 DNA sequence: TGCGCCAGCAGCGCCCATCCGGGACAGAGCAATCAGCCCCAGCATTTT. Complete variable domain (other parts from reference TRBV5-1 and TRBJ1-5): KAGVTQTPRYLIKTRGQQVTLSCSPISGHRSVSWYQQTPGQGLQFLFEYFSETQRNKGNFPGRFSGRQFSNSRSEMNVSTLELGDSALYLCASSAHPGQSNQPQHFGDGTRLSIL.

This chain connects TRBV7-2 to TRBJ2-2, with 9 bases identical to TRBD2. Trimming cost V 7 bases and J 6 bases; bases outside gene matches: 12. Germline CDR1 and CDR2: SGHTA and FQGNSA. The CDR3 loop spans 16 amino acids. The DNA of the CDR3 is TGTGCCAGCACCCAGGGGGTGGGACTAGCTGCCGGGGAGCTGTTTTTT. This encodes CASTQGVGLAAGELFF.

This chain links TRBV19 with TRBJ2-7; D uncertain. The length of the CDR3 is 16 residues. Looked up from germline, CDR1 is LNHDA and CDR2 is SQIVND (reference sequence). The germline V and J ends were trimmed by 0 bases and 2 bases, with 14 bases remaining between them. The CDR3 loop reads CASSIDHSSIPYEQYF. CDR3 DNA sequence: TGTGCCAGTAGTATAGATCACAGCTCTATTCCCTACGAGCAGTACTTC.

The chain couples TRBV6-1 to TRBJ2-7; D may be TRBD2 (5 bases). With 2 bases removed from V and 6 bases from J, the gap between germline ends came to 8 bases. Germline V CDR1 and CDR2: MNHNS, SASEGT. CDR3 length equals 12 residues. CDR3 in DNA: TGTGCCAGCAGTGAAATCGGAGGCGAGCAGTACTTC. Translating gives CASSEIGGEQYF.

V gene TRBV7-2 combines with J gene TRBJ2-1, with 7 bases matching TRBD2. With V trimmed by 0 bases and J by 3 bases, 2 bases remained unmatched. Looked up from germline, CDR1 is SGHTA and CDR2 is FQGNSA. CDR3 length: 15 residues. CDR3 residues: CASSLAASGYNEQFF. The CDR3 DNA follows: TGTGCCAGCAGCTTAGCGGCTAGCGGCTACAATGAGCAGTTCTTC.

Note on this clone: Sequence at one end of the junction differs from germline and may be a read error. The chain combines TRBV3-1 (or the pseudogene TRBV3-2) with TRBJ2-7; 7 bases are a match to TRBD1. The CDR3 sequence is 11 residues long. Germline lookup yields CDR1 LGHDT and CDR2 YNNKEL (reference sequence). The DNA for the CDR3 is TGTGCCAGCAGCTTGACAGGGTATATCCACTTC. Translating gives CASSLTGYIHF.

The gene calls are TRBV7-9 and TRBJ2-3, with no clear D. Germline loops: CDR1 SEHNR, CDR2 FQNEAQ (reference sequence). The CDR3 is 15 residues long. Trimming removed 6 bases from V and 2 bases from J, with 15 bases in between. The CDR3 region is CASSSRLSPTDTQYF. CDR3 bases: TGTGCCAGCAGTTCCCGACTCAGTCCCACAGATACGCAGTATTTT.

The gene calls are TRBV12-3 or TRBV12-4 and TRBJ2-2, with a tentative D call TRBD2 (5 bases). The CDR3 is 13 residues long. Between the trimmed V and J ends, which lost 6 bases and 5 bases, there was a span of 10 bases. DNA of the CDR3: TGTGCCAGCAGAAAGCTAGCAACCGGGGAGCTGTTTTTT. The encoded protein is CASRKLATGELFF.

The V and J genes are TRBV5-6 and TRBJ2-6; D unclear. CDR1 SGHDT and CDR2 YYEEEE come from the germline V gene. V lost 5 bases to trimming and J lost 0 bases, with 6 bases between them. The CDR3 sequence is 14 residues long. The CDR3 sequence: CASRWASGANVLTF. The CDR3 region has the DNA TGTGCCAGCAGGTGGGCCTCTGGGGCCAACGTCCTGACTTTC.

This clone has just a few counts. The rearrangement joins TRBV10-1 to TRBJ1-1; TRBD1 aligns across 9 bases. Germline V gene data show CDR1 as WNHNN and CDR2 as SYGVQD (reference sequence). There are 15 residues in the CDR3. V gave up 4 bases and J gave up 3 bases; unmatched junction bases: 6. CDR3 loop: CASSGDRVWDTEAFF. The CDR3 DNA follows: TGCGCCAGCAGTGGGGACAGGGTTTGGGACACTGAAGCTTTCTTT.